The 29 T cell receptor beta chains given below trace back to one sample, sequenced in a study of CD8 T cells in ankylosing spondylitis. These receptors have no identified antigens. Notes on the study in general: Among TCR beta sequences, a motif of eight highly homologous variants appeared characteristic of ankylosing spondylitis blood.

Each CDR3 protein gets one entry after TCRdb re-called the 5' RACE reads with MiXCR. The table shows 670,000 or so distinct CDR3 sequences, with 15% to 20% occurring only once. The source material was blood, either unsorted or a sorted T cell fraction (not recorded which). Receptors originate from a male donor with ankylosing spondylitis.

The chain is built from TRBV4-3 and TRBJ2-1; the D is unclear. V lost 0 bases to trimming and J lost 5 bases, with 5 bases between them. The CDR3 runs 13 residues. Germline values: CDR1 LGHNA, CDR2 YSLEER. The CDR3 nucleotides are TGCGCCAGCAGCCAAGAGACTGACAATGAGCAGTTCTTC. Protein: CASSQETDNEQFF.

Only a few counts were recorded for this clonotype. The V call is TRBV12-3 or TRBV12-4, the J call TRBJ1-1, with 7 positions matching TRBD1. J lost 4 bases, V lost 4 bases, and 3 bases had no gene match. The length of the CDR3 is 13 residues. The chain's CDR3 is CASSSNRGTEAFF. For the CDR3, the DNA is TGTGCCAGCAGTTCGAACAGGGGCACTGAAGCTTTCTTT.

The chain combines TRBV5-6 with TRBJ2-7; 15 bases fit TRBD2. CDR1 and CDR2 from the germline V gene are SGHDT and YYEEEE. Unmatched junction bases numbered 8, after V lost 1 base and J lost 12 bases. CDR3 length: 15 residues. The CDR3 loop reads CASSLTAGLAGGWYF. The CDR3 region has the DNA TGTGCCAGCAGCTTGACCGCGGGACTAGCGGGAGGCTGGTACTTC.

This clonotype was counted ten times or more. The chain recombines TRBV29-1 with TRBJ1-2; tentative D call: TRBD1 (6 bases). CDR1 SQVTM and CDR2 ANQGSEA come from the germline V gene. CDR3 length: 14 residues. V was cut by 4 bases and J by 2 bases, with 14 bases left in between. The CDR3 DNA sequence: TGCAGCGTTGGGGGGCCGGGGGCAAACTATGGCTACACCTTC. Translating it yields CSVGGPGANYGYTF.

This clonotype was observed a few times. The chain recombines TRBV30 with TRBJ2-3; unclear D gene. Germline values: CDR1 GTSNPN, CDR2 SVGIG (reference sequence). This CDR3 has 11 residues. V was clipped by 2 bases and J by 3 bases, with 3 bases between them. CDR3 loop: CAWSITDTQYF. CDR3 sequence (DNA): TGTGCCTGGAGTATTACAGATACGCAGTATTTT.

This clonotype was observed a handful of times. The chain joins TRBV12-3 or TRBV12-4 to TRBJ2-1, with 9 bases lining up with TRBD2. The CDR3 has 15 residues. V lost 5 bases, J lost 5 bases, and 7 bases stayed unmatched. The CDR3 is CASSREAGGHNEQFF. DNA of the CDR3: TGTGCCAGCAGTAGGGAGGCGGGGGGGCACAATGAGCAGTTCTTC.

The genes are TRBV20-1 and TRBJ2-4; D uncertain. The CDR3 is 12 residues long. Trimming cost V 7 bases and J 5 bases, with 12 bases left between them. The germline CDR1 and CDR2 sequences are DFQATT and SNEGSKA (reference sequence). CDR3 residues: CSVGSRQNIQYF. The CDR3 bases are TGCAGTGTAGGCTCTAGACAAAACATTCAGTACTTC.

The CDR3 DNA follows: TGCGCCAGCAGCCAAGAGGGCTCCAATCAGCCCCAGCATTTT. Protein product: CASSQEGSNQPQHF. This chain uses TRBV4-3 with TRBJ1-5; D gene unclear. The V end lost 0 bases, the J end lost 3 bases, and 6 bases lay between the germline ends. This CDR3 is built from 14 residues. Germline assignment: CDR1 LGHNA and CDR2 YSLEER.

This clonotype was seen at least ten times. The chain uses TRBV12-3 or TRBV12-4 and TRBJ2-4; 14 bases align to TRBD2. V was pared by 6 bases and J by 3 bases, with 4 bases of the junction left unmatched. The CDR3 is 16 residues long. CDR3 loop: CASSLGTSGSKNIQYF. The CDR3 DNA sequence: TGTGCCAGCAGCCTAGGGACTAGCGGGAGCAAAAACATTCAGTACTTC.

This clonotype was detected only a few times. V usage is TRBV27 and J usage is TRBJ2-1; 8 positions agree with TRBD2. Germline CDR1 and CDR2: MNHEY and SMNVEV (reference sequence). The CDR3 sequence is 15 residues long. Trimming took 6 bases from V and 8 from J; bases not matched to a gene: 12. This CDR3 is CASSLGGAGMDEQFF. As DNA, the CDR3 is TGTGCCAGCAGCCTCGGGGGGGCCGGTATGGATGAGCAGTTCTTC.

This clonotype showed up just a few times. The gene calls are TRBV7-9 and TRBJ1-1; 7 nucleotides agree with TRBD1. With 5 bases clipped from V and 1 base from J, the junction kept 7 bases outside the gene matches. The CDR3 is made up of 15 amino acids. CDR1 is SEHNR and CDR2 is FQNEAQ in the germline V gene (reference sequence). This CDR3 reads CASSPRGTENTEAFF. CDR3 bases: TGTGCCAGCAGCCCCCGAGGGACAGAGAACACTGAAGCTTTCTTT.

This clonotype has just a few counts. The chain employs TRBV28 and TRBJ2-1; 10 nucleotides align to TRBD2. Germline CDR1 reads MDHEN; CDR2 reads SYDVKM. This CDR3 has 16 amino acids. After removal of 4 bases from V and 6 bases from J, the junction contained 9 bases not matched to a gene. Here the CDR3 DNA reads TGTGCCAGCAGTTCAGATACTAGCGGGGCGGTCAATGAGCAGTTCTTC. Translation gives CASSSDTSGAVNEQFF.

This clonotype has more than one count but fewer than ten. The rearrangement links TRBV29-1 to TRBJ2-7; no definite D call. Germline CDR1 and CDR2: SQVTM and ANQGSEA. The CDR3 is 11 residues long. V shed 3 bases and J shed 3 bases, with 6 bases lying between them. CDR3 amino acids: CSVEKDYEQYF. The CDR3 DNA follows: TGCAGCGTTGAGAAGGACTACGAGCAGTACTTC.

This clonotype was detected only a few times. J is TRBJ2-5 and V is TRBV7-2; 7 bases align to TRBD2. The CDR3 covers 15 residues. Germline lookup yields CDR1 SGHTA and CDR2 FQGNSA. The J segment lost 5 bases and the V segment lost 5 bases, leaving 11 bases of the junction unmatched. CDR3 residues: CASSKRTSDQETQYF. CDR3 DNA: TGTGCCAGCAGCAAACGAACTAGCGATCAGGAGACCCAGTACTTC.

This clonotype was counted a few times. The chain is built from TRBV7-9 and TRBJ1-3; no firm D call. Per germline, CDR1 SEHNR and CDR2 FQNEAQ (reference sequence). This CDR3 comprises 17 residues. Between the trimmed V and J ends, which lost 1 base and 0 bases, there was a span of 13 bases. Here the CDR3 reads CASSLGVGIASGNTIYF. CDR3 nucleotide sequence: TGTGCCAGCAGCTTAGGGGTGGGCATCGCCTCTGGAAACACCATATATTTT.

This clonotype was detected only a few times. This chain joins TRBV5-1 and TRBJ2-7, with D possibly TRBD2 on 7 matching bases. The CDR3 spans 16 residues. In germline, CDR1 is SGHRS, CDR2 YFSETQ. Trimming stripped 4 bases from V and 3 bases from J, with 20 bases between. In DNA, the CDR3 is TGCGCCAGCAGCCCAACTATCGGGGGGCCTGACTACGAGCAGTACTTC. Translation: CASSPTIGGPDYEQYF.

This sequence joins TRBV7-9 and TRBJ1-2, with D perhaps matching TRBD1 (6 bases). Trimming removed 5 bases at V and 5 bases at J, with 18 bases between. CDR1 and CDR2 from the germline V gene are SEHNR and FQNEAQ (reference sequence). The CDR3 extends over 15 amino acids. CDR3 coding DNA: TGTGCCAGCAGCGAGCCGGGGGCCGCTGGGTATGGCTACACCTTC. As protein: CASSEPGAAGYGYTF.

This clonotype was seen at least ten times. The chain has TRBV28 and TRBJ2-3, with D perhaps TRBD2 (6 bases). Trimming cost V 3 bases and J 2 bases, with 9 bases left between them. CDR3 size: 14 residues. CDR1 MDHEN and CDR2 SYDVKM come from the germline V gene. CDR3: CASSFQRVTDTQYF. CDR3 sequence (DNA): TGTGCCAGCAGTTTCCAGCGGGTCACAGATACGCAGTATTTT.

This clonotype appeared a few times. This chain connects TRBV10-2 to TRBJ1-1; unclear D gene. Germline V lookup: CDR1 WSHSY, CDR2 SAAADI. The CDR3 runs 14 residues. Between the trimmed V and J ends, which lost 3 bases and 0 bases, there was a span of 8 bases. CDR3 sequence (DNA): TGCGCCAGCAGTGATTTGGATTTGAACACTGAAGCTTTCTTT. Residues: CASSDLDLNTEAFF.

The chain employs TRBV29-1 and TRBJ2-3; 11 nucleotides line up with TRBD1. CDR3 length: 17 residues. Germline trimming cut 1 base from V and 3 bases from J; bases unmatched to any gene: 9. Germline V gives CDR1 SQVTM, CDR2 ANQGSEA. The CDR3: CSVEGGWTGGRTDTQYF. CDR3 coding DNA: TGCAGCGTTGAAGGGGGTTGGACAGGGGGCAGAACAGATACGCAGTATTTT.

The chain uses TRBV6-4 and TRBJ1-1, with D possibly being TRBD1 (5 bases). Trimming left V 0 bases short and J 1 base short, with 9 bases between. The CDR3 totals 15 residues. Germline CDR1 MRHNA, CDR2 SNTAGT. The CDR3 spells CASSDSTGGNTEAFF. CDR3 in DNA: TGTGCCAGCAGTGACTCGACGGGGGGGAACACTGAAGCTTTCTTT.

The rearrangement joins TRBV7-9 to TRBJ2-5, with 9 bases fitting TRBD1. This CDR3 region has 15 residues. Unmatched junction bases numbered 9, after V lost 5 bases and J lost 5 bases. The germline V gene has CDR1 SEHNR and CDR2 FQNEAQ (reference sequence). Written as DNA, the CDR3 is TGTGCCAGCAGCCCAAGGACAGGGGCCGGCGAGACCCAGTACTTC. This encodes CASSPRTGAGETQYF.

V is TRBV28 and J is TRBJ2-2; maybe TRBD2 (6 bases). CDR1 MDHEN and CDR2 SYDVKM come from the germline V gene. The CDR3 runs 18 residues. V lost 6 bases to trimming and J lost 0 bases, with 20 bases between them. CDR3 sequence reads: CASRHPRELIANTGELFF. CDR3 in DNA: TGTGCCAGCAGACACCCCCGGGAGCTAATAGCGAACACCGGGGAGCTGTTTTTT.

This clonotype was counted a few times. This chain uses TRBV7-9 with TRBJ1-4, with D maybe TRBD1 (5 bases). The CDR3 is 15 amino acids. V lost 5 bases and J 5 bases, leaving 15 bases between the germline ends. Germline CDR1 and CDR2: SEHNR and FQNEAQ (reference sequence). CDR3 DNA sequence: TGTGCCAGCAGCCCCGACCCAAGGGGAAATGAAAAACTGTTTTTT. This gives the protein CASSPDPRGNEKLFF.

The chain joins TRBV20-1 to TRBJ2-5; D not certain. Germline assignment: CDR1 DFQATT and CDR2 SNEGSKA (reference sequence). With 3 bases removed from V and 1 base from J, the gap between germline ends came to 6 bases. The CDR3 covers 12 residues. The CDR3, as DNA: TGCAGTGCTAGTGCGGCCCAAGAGACCCAGTACTTC. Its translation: CSASAAQETQYF.

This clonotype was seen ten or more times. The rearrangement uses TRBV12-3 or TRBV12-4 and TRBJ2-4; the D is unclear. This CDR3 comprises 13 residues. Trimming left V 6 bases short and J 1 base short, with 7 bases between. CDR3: CASRSTAKNIQYF. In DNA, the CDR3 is TGTGCCAGCAGGTCTACGGCCAAAAACATTCAGTACTTC.

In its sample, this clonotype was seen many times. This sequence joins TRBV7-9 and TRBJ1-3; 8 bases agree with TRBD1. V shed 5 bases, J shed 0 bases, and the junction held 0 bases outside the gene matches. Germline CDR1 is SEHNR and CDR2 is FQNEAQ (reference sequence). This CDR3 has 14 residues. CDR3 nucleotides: TGTGCCAGCAGCGACAGGGGCTCTGGAAACACCATATATTTT. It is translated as CASSDRGSGNTIYF.

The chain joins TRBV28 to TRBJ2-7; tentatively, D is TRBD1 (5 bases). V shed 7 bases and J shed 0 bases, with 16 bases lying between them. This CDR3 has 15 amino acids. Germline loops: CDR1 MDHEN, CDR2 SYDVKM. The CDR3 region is CASTKPRADSYEQYF. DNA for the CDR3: TGTGCCAGCACCAAACCCAGGGCGGACTCCTACGAGCAGTACTTC.

CDR3 DNA sequence: TGTGCCAGCATTGACCGGGACAGGTCTTCCCGCGAGCAGTTCTTC. Translated: CASIDRDRSSREQFF. V usage is TRBV6-2 or TRBV6-3 and J usage is TRBJ2-1; 8 bases agree with TRBD1. CDR1 and CDR2 (germline): MNHEY, SVGEGT. Trimming cost V 7 bases and J 10 bases; bases outside gene matches: 15. The CDR3 is 15 amino acids.